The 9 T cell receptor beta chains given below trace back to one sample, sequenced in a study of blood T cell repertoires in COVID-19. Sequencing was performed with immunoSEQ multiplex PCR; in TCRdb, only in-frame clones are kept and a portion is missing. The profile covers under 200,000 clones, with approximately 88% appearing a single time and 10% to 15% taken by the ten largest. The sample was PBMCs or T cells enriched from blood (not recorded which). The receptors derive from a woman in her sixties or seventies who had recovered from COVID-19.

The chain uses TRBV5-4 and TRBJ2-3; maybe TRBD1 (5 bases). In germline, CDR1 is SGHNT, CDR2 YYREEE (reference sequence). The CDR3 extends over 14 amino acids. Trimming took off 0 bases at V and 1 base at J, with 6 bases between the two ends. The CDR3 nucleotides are TGTGCCAGCAGCTTGGGCAGGGGCACAGATACGCAGTATTTT. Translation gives CASSLGRGTDTQYF.

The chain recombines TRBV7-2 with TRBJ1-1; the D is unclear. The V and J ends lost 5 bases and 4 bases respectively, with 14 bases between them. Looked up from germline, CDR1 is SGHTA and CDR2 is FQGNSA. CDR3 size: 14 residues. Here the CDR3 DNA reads TGTGCCAGCAGCGTTACTTCCTTAAGCACTGAAGCTTTCTTT. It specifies CASSVTSLSTEAFF.

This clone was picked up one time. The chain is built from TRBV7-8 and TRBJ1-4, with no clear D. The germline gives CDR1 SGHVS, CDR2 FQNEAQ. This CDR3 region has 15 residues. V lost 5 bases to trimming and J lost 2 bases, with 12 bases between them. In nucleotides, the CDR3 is TGTGCCAGCAGCCTATTGACACGGACTAATGAAAAACTGTTTTTT. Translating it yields CASSLLTRTNEKLFF.

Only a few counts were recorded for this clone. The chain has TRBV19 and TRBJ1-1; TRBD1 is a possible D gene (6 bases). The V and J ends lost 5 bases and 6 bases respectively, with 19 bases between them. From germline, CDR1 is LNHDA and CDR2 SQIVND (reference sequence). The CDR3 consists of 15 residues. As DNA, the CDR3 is TGTGCCAGTAGTCCTCGAGACGGCACAGGGTCTGAAGCTTTCTTT. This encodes CASSPRDGTGSEAFF.

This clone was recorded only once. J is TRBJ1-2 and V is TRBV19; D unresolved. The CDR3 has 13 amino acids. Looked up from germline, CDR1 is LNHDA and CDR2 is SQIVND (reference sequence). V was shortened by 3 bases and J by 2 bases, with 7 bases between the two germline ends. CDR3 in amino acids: CASSIVQNYGYTF. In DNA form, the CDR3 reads TGTGCCAGTAGTATTGTACAGAACTATGGCTACACCTTC.

The CDR3 protein is CASSPVGSQNIQYF. The DNA for the CDR3 is TGTGCCAGCTCACCAGTGGGCAGCCAAAACATTCAGTACTTC. This chain links TRBV18 with TRBJ2-4; D call uncertain. Trimming cost V 2 bases and J 5 bases, with 10 bases left between them. CDR3 size: 14 residues. Germline values: CDR1 KGHSH, CDR2 LQKENI.

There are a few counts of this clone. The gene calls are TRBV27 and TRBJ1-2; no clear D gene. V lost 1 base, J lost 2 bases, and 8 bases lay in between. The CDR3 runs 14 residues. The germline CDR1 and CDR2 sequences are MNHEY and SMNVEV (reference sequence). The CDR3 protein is CASSLYPGNYGYTF. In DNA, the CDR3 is TGTGCCAGCAGTTTATACCCAGGCAACTATGGCTACACCTTC.

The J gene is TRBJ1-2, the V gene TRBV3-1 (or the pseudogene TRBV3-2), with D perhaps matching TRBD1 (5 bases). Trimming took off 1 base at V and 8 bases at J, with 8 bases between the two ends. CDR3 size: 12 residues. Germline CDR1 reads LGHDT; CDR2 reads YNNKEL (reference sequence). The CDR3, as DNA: TGTGCCAGCAGCCAAGCCGGGGGGGGCTACACCTTC. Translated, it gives CASSQAGGGYTF.

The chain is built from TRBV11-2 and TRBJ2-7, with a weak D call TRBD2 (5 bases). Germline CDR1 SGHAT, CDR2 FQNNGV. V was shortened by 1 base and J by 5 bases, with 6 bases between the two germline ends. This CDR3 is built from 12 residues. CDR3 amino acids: CASSLGRDEQYF. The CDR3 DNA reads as TGTGCCAGCAGCTTAGGGCGGGACGAGCAGTACTTC.